The rows below give T cell receptor beta chains drawn from one sample of a study of Graves' ophthalmopathy and Graves' hyperthyroidism. Using its own MiXCR run on the multiplex PCR reads, TCRdb lists one record per CDR3 protein. Of hundreds of thousands of distinct CDR3 sequences in the sample, 35% to 45% were seen once. Sequencing used peripheral blood. These receptors all come from an adult man with Graves' ophthalmopathy. CDR3s include the opening cysteine and the closing phenylalanine or tryptophan. Fields, in order: J gene, clone size, V gene, D gene, CDR3 protein, CDR3 DNA. The D gene is left open where the match is weak. Not all rows give a size; the values are once, few, many and, for expanded clones, a class.

>TRBJ1-2|many|TRBV11-2|TRBD1
CASSFPGRGQGYTF
TGTGCCAGCAGCTTCCCTGGCAGGGGGCAGGGCTACACCTTC
>TRBJ1-3|-|TRBV25-1|-
CASSETGGYGYTIYF
TGTGCCAGCAGTGAGACGGGTGGCTATGGCTACACCATATATTTT
>TRBJ1-2|-|TRBV12-3/TRBV12-4|-
CASRPTDSNYGYTF
TGTGCCAGCAGACCGACAGACTCTAACTATGGCTACACCTTC
>TRBJ2-3|few|TRBV20-1|-
CSARGRDTDTQYF
TGCAGTGCTAGGGGCCGGGACACAGATACGCAGTATTTT
>TRBJ2-1|once|TRBV7-9|-
CAGDEQFF
TGTGCCGGTGATGAGCAGTTCTTC
>TRBJ1-2|many|TRBV11-3|TRBD1
CASSYTSGTDYGYTF
TGTGCCAGCAGTTACACCTCCGGGACAGACTATGGCTACACCTTC
>TRBJ1-5|-|TRBV10-3|-
CAISEFLVEPQHF
TGTGCCATCAGTGAGTTTCTGGTGGAGCCCCAGCATTTT
>TRBJ1-2|many|TRBV7-2|TRBD1
CASSRTGGLSNYGYTF
TGTGCCAGCAGCCGGACAGGAGGGCTCTCTAACTATGGCTACACCTTC
>TRBJ1-1|few|TRBV19|-
CASSILGPTEAFF
TGTGCCAGTAGTATCTTAGGGCCCACTGAAGCTTTCTTT
>TRBJ2-5|-|TRBV7-2|TRBD2
CAISSGGARRFF
TGTGCCATATCTAGCGGGGGGGCCCGACGGTTCTTC
>TRBJ2-6|once|TRBV19|TRBD1
CASSMSGTASGANVLTF
TGTGCCAGTAGTATGAGTGGGACAGCCTCTGGGGCCAACGTCCTGACTTTC
>TRBJ1-1|many|TRBV2|-
CVSRPWTVGYTEAFF
TGTGTCAGCAGACCATGGACAGTTGGTTACACTGAAGCTTTCTTT
>TRBJ2-7|-|TRBV25-1|-
CASSVGTLRDEQYF
TGTGCCAGCAGTGTGGGGACCCTTAGGGACGAGCAGTACTTC
>TRBJ2-2|many|TRBV20-1|-
CSAIETTNTGELFF
TGCAGTGCTATTGAGACCACGAACACCGGGGAGCTGTTTTTT
>TRBJ1-3|-|TRBV5-1|-
CASSAPDRSSGNTIYF
TGCGCCAGCAGCGCCCCGGACCGCAGCTCTGGAAACACCATATATTTT
>TRBJ2-7|few|TRBV5-1|-
CASRGEFHEQYF
TGCGCCAGCAGGGGGGAGTTTCACGAGCAGTACTTC
>TRBJ2-1|-|TRBV11-1|TRBD2
CASSPRLAGGNNEQFF
TGTGCCAGCAGCCCCCGACTAGCGGGAGGGAACAATGAGCAGTTCTTC
>TRBJ2-2|-|TRBV29-1|TRBD1
CSVEGQAKDTGELFF
TGCAGCGTTGAGGGACAGGCTAAGGACACCGGGGAGCTGTTTTTT
>TRBJ2-2|many|TRBV7-9|-
CASSPPPAANTGELFF
TGTGCCAGCAGCCCGCCGCCAGCGGCAAACACCGGGGAGCTGTTTTTT
>TRBJ2-5|-|TRBV7-8|TRBD2
CASGSASGGAETQYF
TGTGCCAGCGGCTCCGCTAGCGGGGGGGCGGAGACCCAGTACTTC
>TRBJ1-2|-|TRBV7-2|-
CASSLWNYGYTF
TGTGCCAGCAGCTTATGGAACTATGGCTACACCTTC
>TRBJ2-7|many|TRBV5-1|-
CASSLAPRQDPYYEQYF
TGCGCCAGCAGCTTGGCCCCCAGACAGGACCCCTACTACGAGCAGTACTTC
>TRBJ1-2|-|TRBV19|-
CASSSDSTNYGHTF
TGTGCCAGTAGTTCCGACAGTACTAACTATGGCCACACCTTC
>TRBJ1-6|few|TRBV9|-
CASSQERDNDSPLHF
TGTGCCAGCAGCCAAGAAAGGGACAATGATTCACCCCTCCACTTT
>TRBJ2-1|-|TRBV25-1|-
CASKFQGLGEQFF
TGTGCCAGCAAGTTCCAGGGCCTCGGTGAGCAGTTCTTC
>TRBJ1-2|-|TRBV20-1|-
CSATVGGYTF
TGCAGTGCTACCGTCGGGGGCTACACCTTC
>TRBJ2-2|many|TRBV7-9|-
CASYASSSTGELFF
TGTGCCAGCTATGCTAGCTCAAGCACCGGGGAGCTGTTTTTT
>TRBJ2-6|many|TRBV11-2|TRBD1
CASSVPGQGARGANVLTF
TGTGCCAGCAGCGTTCCGGGACAGGGGGCGCGGGGGGCCAACGTCCTGACTTTC
>TRBJ1-6|-|TRBV25-1|-
CASTPTGAAPLHF
TGTGCCAGCACCCCGACAGGCGCAGCACCCCTCCACTTT
>TRBJ2-5|-|TRBV20-1|TRBD2
CSASRTGLAGETQYF
TGCAGTGCTAGTCGTACTGGACTAGCGGGAGAGACCCAGTACTTC
>TRBJ2-5|-|TRBV4-3|-
CASSLKMLRDSQETQYF
TGCGCCAGCAGCCTTAAAATGCTGCGGGACTCCCAAGAGACCCAGTACTTC
>TRBJ1-2|-|TRBV10-3|-
CAITGRHVYGYTF
TGTGCCATCACGGGTCGACACGTCTATGGCTACACCTTC
>TRBJ2-7|few|TRBV12-5|TRBD2
CASGLLIAGARAEQYF
TGTGCTAGTGGTTTGTTAATAGCGGGGGCAAGGGCTGAGCAGTACTTC
>TRBJ2-5|-|TRBV2|-
CASSHPAETQYF
TGTGCCAGCAGCCACCCCGCGGAGACCCAGTACTTC
>TRBJ1-2|few|TRBV24-1|-
CASSPEGSVLYGYTF
TGTGCCAGCAGCCCCGAAGGGTCGGTCCTTTATGGCTACACCTTC
>TRBJ2-5|many|TRBV12-3/TRBV12-4|-
CASSELGGGGQETQYF
TGTGCCAGCAGTGAACTGGGGGGAGGAGGGCAAGAGACCCAGTACTTC
>TRBJ2-7|many|TRBV3-1|TRBD1
CASSQRDRVGEQYF
TGTGCCAGCAGTCAACGGGACAGGGTTGGCGAGCAGTACTTC
>TRBJ1-2|few|TRBV7-9|TRBD1
CASTTDRGPFYGYTF
TGTGCCAGCACCACAGACAGGGGGCCCTTCTATGGCTACACCTTC
>TRBJ1-2|many|TRBV12-3/TRBV12-4|-
CASSFKGNYGYTF
TGTGCCAGCAGTTTTAAGGGAAACTATGGCTACACCTTC
>TRBJ1-1|many|TRBV5-1|-
CASSLGGFTEAFF
TGCGCCAGCAGCTTGGGTGGGTTCACTGAAGCTTTCTTT
>TRBJ1-2|-|TRBV29-1|TRBD1
CSVEGDRGFGYTF
TGCAGCGTTGAAGGAGACAGGGGCTTTGGCTACACCTTC
>TRBJ1-6|-|TRBV7-8|-
CASSPSAGREAFNSPLHF
TGTGCCAGCAGCCCCTCCGCTGGCAGGGAGGCCTTCAATTCACCCCTCCACTTT
>TRBJ1-1|many|TRBV7-3|-
CASSSPNTEAFF
TGTGCCAGCAGCTCACCTAACACTGAAGCTTTCTTT
>TRBJ1-1|once|TRBV10-3|TRBD1
CAISEGTAKAFF
TGTGCCATCAGTGAAGGGACAGCAAAAGCTTTCTTT
>TRBJ1-5|-|TRBV7-8|TRBD1
CASSATGGPQPQHF
TGTGCCAGCAGCGCCACAGGGGGGCCTCAGCCCCAGCATTTT
>TRBJ2-7|once|TRBV7-2|-
CASSLSKDSCEQYF
TGTGCCAGCAGTTTATCGAAGGACTCCTGCGAGCAGTACTTC
>TRBJ1-3|once|TRBV29-1|-
CSVGGTSGNTIYF
TGCAGCGTTGGTGGAACGTCTGGAAACACCATATATTTT
>TRBJ2-7|-|TRBV7-9|TRBD1
CASSHAPDRVFGEQYF
TGTGCCAGCAGTCACGCGCCGGACAGGGTTTTTGGCGAGCAGTACTTC
>TRBJ2-5|many|TRBV20-1|TRBD2
CSAGLAVLRETQYF
TGCAGTGCTGGCCTAGCGGTCCTCAGAGAGACCCAGTACTTC
>TRBJ2-5|-|TRBV24-1|-
CATRQERAGIQEPQYF
TGTGCCACCAGGCAAGAGAGGGCGGGAATCCAAGAGCCCCAGTACTTC
>TRBJ1-5|many|TRBV25-1|-
CASSVGNQPQHF
TGTGCCAGCAGTGTCGGCAATCAGCCCCAGCATTTT
>TRBJ2-3|-|TRBV7-6|-
CASSLRLKGSTDTQYF
TGTGCCAGCAGCTTAAGACTAAAAGGGAGCACAGATACGCAGTATTTT
>TRBJ2-7|-|TRBV2|TRBD2
CASSERLAGTDQYF
TGTGCCAGCAGTGAAAGGCTAGCGGGTACCGACCAGTACTTC
>TRBJ1-6|-|TRBV2|TRBD1
CAITTDRGSYNSPLHF
TGTGCCATAACCACGGACAGGGGCTCCTATAATTCACCCCTCCACTTT
>TRBJ2-5|many|TRBV29-1|-
CSVEAGVEETQYF
TGCAGCGTTGAAGCGGGAGTAGAAGAGACCCAGTACTTC
>TRBJ1-5|-|TRBV10-3|-
CAIKAGDYQPQHF
TGTGCCATCAAGGCAGGGGATTATCAGCCCCAGCATTTT
>TRBJ1-5|-|TRBV11-2|TRBD1
CASSNLQGDRGQPQHF
TGTGCCAGCAGCAACCTACAGGGGGACAGGGGTCAGCCCCAGCATTTT
>TRBJ1-2|-|TRBV6-6|TRBD1
CASSFGQGRSGYTF
TGTGCCAGCAGTTTCGGACAGGGAAGGTCTGGCTACACCTTC